The TCR beta chain under discussion was sequenced for a study of blood T cell repertoires in COVID-19. In the original workflow: Nucleated cell counts were estimated from reference gene primer amplification. The protocol was immunoSEQ multiplex PCR, while the TCRdb copy is restricted to in-frame clones and leaves out a portion. That table supplies the V and J calls and clone size; D and trimming were determined from the DNA. The table has roughly 700,000 clones, more than 80% seen once. Germline CDR1 is SNHLY and CDR2 is FYNNEI. V dropped 5 bases and J dropped 2 bases, with 10 bases sitting between them. This CDR3 contains 13 residues.

This TCR came from a woman under 30 with acute or convalescent COVID-19. The sample taken for sequencing was peripheral blood. The V gene is TRBV2, the J gene TRBJ2-7; D might be TRBD1 (6 bases). DNA of the CDR3: TGTGCCAGCAGTCTCCGGGACACCTACGAGCAGTACTTC. Amino acid sequence: CASSLRDTYEQYF.